This T cell receptor (beta chain) originates from a study of cytomegalovirus exposure and HLA in healthy donors listed by TCRdb under 2017. Notes on the research overall: An earlier analysis of approximately 550 of the donors reported 276 Gb of sequence data and about 100 million unique TCR beta sequences from about 180 million T cells. The study used immunosequencing to profile the T cell repertoires of 670 or so subjects and linked those repertoires to cytomegalovirus serostatus. The study aimed to test whether signatures of past pathogen exposure could be identified by cataloging public T cell receptors. Donor age, sex, ethnicity and CMV serostatus were compiled alongside the repertoire data. An earlier analysis of 587 of the donors used high-throughput TCR beta sequencing to judge whether each TCR beta V gene segment behaved as functional or pseudogenic. An early release covering some 640 HLA-typed donors comprised approximately 300 gigabases of sequencing data and tens of millions of unique TCR sequences. Among roughly 400 genotyped donors of the cohort, an average of roughly 230,000 unique TCR beta nucleotide sequences was sequenced per donor, of which about 18% were non-productive. Along with the approximately 670-subject first cohort, a separate validation cohort of around 120 different subjects was used. Several DR-DQ haplotypes were treated as single units for association and clustering because of strong linkage in the cohort. Of the roughly 400 genotyped donors, roughly 80% fell in the genetic ancestry cluster associated with self-reported Caucasian donors. The study combined high-throughput TCR immunosequencing, statistical association of individual TCRs with disease status, and machine learning to predict cytomegalovirus infection status. A later genetic analysis used genome-wide SNP genotypes for about 60% of the 666 donors, treating that subset as a discovery cohort. To study patterns of TCR occurrence, a later analysis re-analyzed previously published TCR beta repertoires from 666 donors and added high-resolution HLA genotyping. Both class I and class II loci were covered by HLA typing, at four-digit resolution. In the later analysis, no new phenotypic data were used to find candidate immune exposures; instead, reliance was placed on TCR beta sequences and their occurrence across donors. The number of typed donors differed by locus: about 629-630 for A, B, C, DRB1 and DQB1; 500 to 550 for DQA1; about 600 for DPA1; and about 450 for DPB1. All discovery cohort repertoires had been generated on a single sequencing platform.

What the research found in general, with its limitations: Most TCR sequences were seen in very few donors, while some public TCRs were found in many individuals. CMV serostatus was the only immune exposure information available for the cohort. An earlier analysis of approximately 600 of the donors showed that most TCR beta V segments appeared in productive rearrangements either about 90% or about 30% of the time, which broadly matched IMGT annotations. Sequencing depth was assumed to be roughly uniform across donors in the presence/absence analyses, though that assumption may not hold. A few of the identified cytomegalovirus-associated TCR beta chains were confirmed in vitro to be specific for cytomegalovirus antigens. Because HLA typing was missing for some donors at each locus, association tests included only the typed subset. The classifier was reported to diagnose cytomegalovirus status with high specificity and sensitivity in both the original cohort and the validation cohort. In this cohort, only TCR beta chains were sequenced, and detectable features were limited by the absence of alpha or paired-chain data. About 17 rarely observed V segments, including chromosome 9 orphons, were excluded from the earlier analysis of approximately 500 of the donors because counts were too low. In a later analysis, several top co-occurrence clusters were reported to appear linked to parvovirus B19, influenza, CMV and Epstein-Barr virus. A cluster of highly shared sequence variants was judged likely to be a technical artifact of the sequencing pipeline. Compared with equally common non-associated chains, HLA-associated TCR beta chains in a later analysis were more clonally expanded and had lower generation probabilities. In the study, about 150 TCR beta chains were listed as associated with cytomegalovirus. Linkage disequilibrium might explain the correlated functional status among segregating V segments, but an unknown experimental factor could not be ruled out. According to a later analysis, most CMV-associated TCR beta chains appeared to be HLA-restricted, and the HLA associations seemed to be driven largely by CMV exposure. At a false discovery rate of 0.05, a later analysis linked roughly 17,000 TCR beta sequences to specific HLA alleles. Some IMGT-functional V segments, including TRBV6-2 and TRBV6-3, could not be told apart with the 87-base-pair reads, so those segments were excluded. The authors suggested that the approach could potentially be generalized to other disease states and immunological phenotypes. When HLA alleles, especially DR and DQ, strongly co-occurred, attributing TCR associations to individual alleles was difficult. A later genetic analysis associated a missense DCLRE1C variant with V-gene and J-gene trimming of TCR beta chains, and an independent cohort replicated the association. In a later genetic analysis, fewer N-insertions in productive TCRs were reported among donors in an Asian-associated ancestry cluster than the roughly 700-donor mean. In a later analysis, TCR association rates were found to vary across HLA loci, with the most associated TCRs seen for DRB1 alleles and the fewest for HLA-C alleles. A further reported finding was that TCR beta sequences accurately predicted the HLA-A and HLA-B alleles for most subjects in the first cohort.

A note on this clone: The specificity of this receptor is unknown. Base qualities are not provided; no much larger clone lies one nucleotide away.

Cut back by 2 bases and 6 bases, the V and J ends lie 7 bases apart. Measured from the cysteine to the phenylalanine, the CDR3 is 12 residues long. Only CDR3 DNA remains: 36 bases, in frame from the first base. Taken from the germline V gene (reference sequence), the CDR1 and CDR2 loops are GTSNPN and SVGIG. To prepare the library, the immunoSEQ multiplex PCR assay was applied. For the multiplex PCR, a mixture combining 60 forward primers for TCR Vbeta segments and 13 reverse primers for TCR Jbeta segments was used. The CDR3 region of rearranged TCR beta genes was amplified from genomic DNA with a multiplex PCR assay. The Illumina HiSeq System was used to sequence the amplified TCR beta libraries as 87-base-pair reads. In the authors' own workflow: A later analysis counted about 80 million unique TCR beta chains across the 640 or so repertoires, and 10 million to 11 million of these chains were shared by at least two donors. Raw reads were error-corrected and collapsed into unique sequences by a nearest-neighbor algorithm in which closely related sequences were merged to remove PCR and sequencing errors. Alignment of CDR3 sequences to IMGT reference sequences was used to assign V, D and J gene segments. For a sequence to be retained, a match of at least six nucleotides to both a V gene segment and a J gene segment was required. Rearrangements were classified as productive when the CDR3 lacked stop codons and remained in frame with V and J, and all other rearrangements were classified as non-productive. CDR3 was defined by IMGT convention, running from the second conserved V-encoded cysteine to the conserved J-encoded phenylalanine. The earlier analysis of 587 of the donors excluded sequences that lacked an unambiguous match to a single V gene segment. In an earlier analysis of a few hundred of the donors, V segments were called functional above 56.7% productive rearrangements and were called segregating when the between-donor standard deviation exceeded 5%. A statistical classification framework was developed to diagnose cytomegalovirus status using the catalog of TCR beta chain sequences. In a later analysis, V and J genes were assigned by comparing TCR nucleotide sequences against IMGT/GENE-DB human TR gene sequences. The TCRdist pipeline was used in a later analysis to assign CDR3 sequences and most-parsimonious VDJ recombination scenarios. In a later analysis, every TCR beta chain was defined by the combination of its CDR3 amino acid sequence and its V-gene family, and reads without a unique V-gene family were dropped. A later analysis removed roughly 590 highly shared, low-generation-probability nucleotide sequences to deal with suspected cross-contamination and a sequencing artifact. In a later analysis, a clonal expansion index for each public chain was calculated from normalized within-repertoire ranks of inferred template counts. In a later analysis, generation probabilities were computed using a VDJ recombination model fitted to out-of-frame rearrangements, and the results were checked against IGoR. A later analysis scored TCR-TCR, TCR-HLA and TCR-CMV co-occurrence with hypergeometric tests, applying a repertoire-size bias correction to TCR pairs. To estimate false discovery rates, a later analysis permuted the HLA or CMV assignments 20 times. In a later analysis, co-occurring TCRs were grouped with DBSCAN, and TCRdist sequence similarity was added when clustering was performed within HLA-allele-positive subsets. For co-occurrence clustering, repertoires with fewer than 30,000 or more than 120,000 public chains were excluded, along with about five repertoires with anomalous nucleotide sharing. Imported from immuneACCESS, the table was reduced by TCRdb to in-frame sequences with V and J called. These copies leave out some clones; in studies compared against another copy, an unresolved V gene accounts for under half, and the cause of the remainder is not known. The V and J calls and the clone size are those of that table, but D and trimming were determined from the DNA. The sample contains over 200,000 clones, more than 75% of them found a single time. The biggest ten clones account for around 1.4% of the sample.

The cohort was made up of roughly 670 healthy bone marrow donors. Cohort members were all nominally healthy when sampled, although unrecorded immune exposures were likely present. CMV serostatus was recorded as positive for 250 to 300 and negative for about 50% of the roughly 670 cohort members, whereas no CMV serostatus was recorded for the donor in question. A peripheral blood sample was collected from each donor, and TCR beta sequencing was performed on peripheral blood mononuclear cells. The Qiagen DNeasy Blood Extraction Kit was used to extract genomic DNA from the blood cell samples. What was sequenced was PBMCs. The V and J segments used are TRBV30 and TRBJ1-4, with TRBD1 as a weak D call on 5 bases. The receptor was isolated from a human donor in good health. For the CDR3, the sequence is CAWSWGDEKLFF. In nucleotide form, the sequence is TGTGCCTGGAGTTGGGGGGATGAAAAACTGTTTTTT.